Below, 26 T cell receptor beta chains from the same sample are listed, as sequenced in a study of CD8+ T cells in alopecia areata. RNA, once extracted, was reverse transcribed into cDNA for use as the sequencing template. Using immunoSEQ multiplex PCR, the repertoire was profiled, and TCRdb retains in-frame clones only, with some absent. This sample has around 110,000 clones, each found more than once. The sample consisted of lesional skin. The receptors come from a C3H/HeJ mouse with alopecia areata. The mice in this strain carry MHC haplotype H2-k.

In this sample, this clone turned up a few times. Gene names are mouse gene names. The CDR3 goes on 4 residues after the read ends, and that part is filled in from the germline J gene. This chain connects TRBV13-3 to TRBJ2-5; D gene unclear. V lost 4 bases to trimming and J lost 2 bases, with 8 bases between them. The CDR3 has 13 amino acids. CDR1 and CDR2 from the germline V gene are NNHDY and SYVADS. CDR3: CASSPDSQDTQYF. The DNA read from the CDR3 is TGTGCCAGCAGTCCTGACTCCCAAGAC.

In this sample, this clone turned up a few times. Gene and germline names: mouse. The read finishes 4 residues shy of the CDR3 end, and the germline J gene is used to complete it. The V gene is TRBV1, the J gene TRBJ1-1; tentatively, D is TRBD1 (5 bases). This CDR3 spans 16 amino acids. Between the trimmed V and J ends, which lost 0 bases and 0 bases, there was a span of 11 bases. Germline V gene data show CDR1 as NSQYPW and CDR2 as LRSPGD (reference sequence). Incomplete CDR3 DNA: TGCACCTGCAGTGCAGATGGAGGGGTGGCAAACACA. It encodes CTCSADGGVANT. The whole CDR3 protein reads CTCSADGGVANTEVFF.

This clone was recorded a few times. Any gene name here is a mouse gene name. The read halts 4 residues ahead of the CDR3 end, with the missing end drawn from the germline J gene. The J gene is TRBJ2-1, the V gene TRBV19; maybe TRBD1 (6 bases). Trimming left V 3 bases short and J 1 base short, with 8 bases between. The CDR3 consists of 14 residues. Germline-derived CDR1 and CDR2 are FNHDT and SITEND (reference sequence). The CDR3 spells CASSNRVNYAEQFF. The sequenced CDR3 bases are TGTGCCAGCAGTAACAGGGTCAACTATGCT. The whole variable domain, remainder taken from reference TRBV19 and TRBJ2-1, is GGIITQTPKFLIGQEGQKLTLKCQQNFNHDTMYWYRQDSGKGLRLIYYSITENDLQKGDLSEGYDASREKKSSFSLTVTSAQKNEMAVFLCASSNRVNYAEQFFGPGTRLTVL.

This clone has only a few counts. A read error may produce the germline difference seen at one junction end. These gene names are mouse names. The read stops 4 residues short of the end of the CDR3; the missing end is completed from the germline J gene. Other DNA sequences in this sample translate to the same CDR3. The chain combines TRBV17 with TRBJ2-2, with 8 nucleotides matching TRBD1. This CDR3 has 16 residues. CDR1 and CDR2 (germline): MNHDT, YYDKIL. CDR3 region: CASSRDRGANTGQLYF. Incomplete CDR3 DNA: TGTGCTAGCAGTCGAGACAGGGGCGCAAACACCGGG. Drawing the rest from reference TRBV17 and TRBJ2-2, the complete variable domain is DTTVKQNPRYKLARVGKPVNLICSQTMNHDTMYWYQKKPNQAPKLLLFYYDKILNREADTFEKFQSSRPNNSFCSLYIGSAGLEYSAMYLCASSRDRGANTGQLYFGEGSKLTVL.

As concerns this clone: The genes are named according to mouse. The read ends 4 residues before the CDR3 terminus; that terminus is restored from the germline J gene. The rearrangement uses TRBV1 and TRBJ1-1, with 7 bases that match TRBD1. V lost 0 bases, J lost 1 base, and 5 bases stayed unmatched. The germline V gene has CDR1 NSQYPW and CDR2 LRSPGD (reference sequence). The CDR3 totals 16 residues. Incomplete CDR3 DNA: TGCACCTGCAGTGCAGATTCGAGACAGGGGAACACA. Its translation: CTCSADSRQGNT. The whole CDR3 protein is CTCSADSRQGNTEVFF.

Worth noting for this clone: Gene names follow the mouse nomenclature. The CDR3 end lies 4 residues beyond the end of the read and is filled in from the germline J gene. This chain uses TRBV13-3 with TRBJ1-2; no firm D call. The CDR3 covers 13 residues. Trimming stripped 4 bases from V and 4 bases from J, with 11 bases between. Germline CDR1 is NNHDY and CDR2 is SYVADS. CDR3 bases read: TGTGCCAGCAGTTTGGGGTCGGGCTCC. It yields the protein CASSLGSGS. The full CDR3 reads CASSLGSGSDYTF.

With regard to this clone: Germline and genes: mouse. The CDR3 end is not reached by the read, which stops 4 residues before it; the germline J gene fills it in. This chain links TRBV1 with TRBJ2-7, with D maybe TRBD2 (6 bases). Trimming cost V 3 bases and J 0 bases, with 12 bases left between them. Germline V gene sequence: CDR1 NSQYPW, CDR2 LRSPGD (reference sequence). The CDR3 loop spans 15 amino acids. CDR3 region: CTCSASRDYSYEQYF. Partial CDR3 DNA: TGCACCTGCAGTGCGTCCCGGGACTACTCCTAT.

A few counts support this clone. Mouse gene names apply. The read gets to within 4 residues of the CDR3 end, and the germline J gene fills in the rest. The V gene is TRBV12-1, the J gene TRBJ1-4; the match to TRBD1 covers 8 bases. With V trimmed by 1 base and J by 5 bases, 5 bases remained unmatched. Germline V gives CDR1 SGHSN, CDR2 HYEKVE. This CDR3 is 15 amino acids long. The covered CDR3 bases are TGTGCCAGCTCTCTTCCAGGGGGCAGGAACGAA. Translated, it gives CASSLPGGRNE. The whole CDR3 sequence reads CASSLPGGRNERLFF.

In this sample, this clone turned up a few times. Genes here carry mouse names. The CDR3 end is not reached by the read, which stops 4 residues before it; the germline J gene fills it in. J is TRBJ2-3 and V is TRBV17, with D perhaps matching TRBD1 (5 bases). CDR3 length: 16 residues. The ends were cut back, 0 bases at V and 0 bases at J, with 10 bases in the middle. Germline loops: CDR1 MNHDT, CDR2 YYDKIL. The CDR3 bases that were read are TGTGCTAGCAGTAGAGATGGACAAACTAGTGCAGAA. Protein sequence: CASSRDGQTSAE. The whole CDR3 protein reads CASSRDGQTSAETLYF.

Regarding this clone: Gene names refer to mouse genes. The CDR3 is cut off 4 residues early in the read; its end comes from the germline J gene. The J gene is TRBJ2-1, the V gene TRBV1; D possibly corresponds to TRBD2 (7 bases). The germline V gene has CDR1 NSQYPW and CDR2 LRSPGD (reference sequence). Between the trimmed V and J ends, which lost 0 bases and 6 bases, there was a span of 9 bases. The CDR3 loop spans 14 amino acids. The CDR3 reads CTCSADRGAAEQFF. The covered CDR3 bases are TGCACCTGCAGTGCAGATCGGGGGGCTGCT.

Concerning this clone: Germline and genes: mouse. Read coverage stops 4 residues before the CDR3 terminus; the germline J gene supplies the remainder. This sequence joins TRBV1 and TRBJ1-1, with TRBD1 as a possible D gene (5 bases). Germline assignment: CDR1 NSQYPW and CDR2 LRSPGD (reference sequence). The CDR3 extends over 13 amino acids. CDR3 DNA, as far as it was read: TGCACCTGCAGTGCACCCGGGGGGGCA. It yields the protein CTCSAPGGA. The CDR3 as a whole reads CTCSAPGGAEVFF.

About this clone: The genes and germline here are from mouse. The CDR3 goes on 4 residues after the read ends, and that part is filled in from the germline J gene. This chain joins TRBV13-3 and TRBJ2-4; 9 nucleotides match TRBD2. This CDR3 comprises 14 residues. CDR1 and CDR2 (germline): NNHDY, SYVADS. The chain's CDR3 is CASSDSWGGNTLYF. The CDR3 bases that were read are TGTGCCAGCAGTGATTCCTGGGGGGGAAAC.

This clone was seen repeatedly, ten times or more. Gene labels here are mouse ones. The read comes to an end 4 residues before the CDR3 does, leaving the germline J gene to fill in the end. This chain connects TRBV13-3 to TRBJ1-2, with a weak D call TRBD1 (5 bases). Trimming left V 6 bases short and J 0 bases short, with 9 bases between. The CDR3 is 13 residues long. Germline V CDR1 and CDR2: NNHDY, SYVADS. The CDR3 spells CASTGQSNSDYTF. Incomplete CDR3 DNA: TGTGCCAGCACCGGACAATCAAACTCC.

Note on this clone: Gene and germline names: mouse. The CDR3 extends 4 residues past the end of the read, so its final part is completed from the germline J gene. The chain combines TRBV13-3 with TRBJ2-3, with 9 bases that match TRBD1. This CDR3 region has 16 residues. The J segment lost 1 base and the V segment lost 0 bases, leaving 3 bases of the junction unmatched. CDR1 is NNHDY and CDR2 is SYVADS in the germline V gene. The CDR3 is CASSDGGDRGAETLYF. The sequenced CDR3 bases are TGTGCCAGCAGTGATGGGGGGGACAGGGGTGCAGAA.

This clone was counted a few times. Gene labels here are mouse ones. Read data end 4 residues before the CDR3 end; the end is taken from the germline J gene. The chain employs TRBV16 and TRBJ1-4; 9 nucleotides agree with TRBD1. With 1 base clipped from V and 6 bases from J, the junction kept 0 bases outside the gene matches. In germline, CDR1 is SGHSA, CDR2 FRNQAP. The CDR3 is 14 residues long. The sequenced part of the CDR3 DNA is TGTGCAAGCAGCTTAGGGGACAGGGACGAA. Protein: CASSLGDRDE. The full-length CDR3 reads as CASSLGDRDERLFF.

This clone was counted between two and nine times. Mouse germline and gene names are used. The CDR3 extends 4 residues past the end of the read, so its final part is completed from the germline J gene. V gene TRBV13-3 combines with J gene TRBJ1-4; D is unresolved. Germline CDR1 NNHDY, CDR2 SYVADS. V shed 3 bases and J shed 2 bases, with 11 bases lying between them. The CDR3 loop spans 15 amino acids. CDR3 loop: CASSGDNISNERLFF. The part of the CDR3 DNA that was read is TGTGCCAGCAGTGGAGACAACATCTCCAACGAA.

This clone has just a few counts. Each gene name is a mouse one. With the read ending 4 residues before the CDR3 end, the germline J gene is used to fill in that end. The rearrangement uses TRBV1 and TRBJ2-3; the match to TRBD2 covers 9 bases. V lost 5 bases and J lost 1; bases outside the gene matches: 7. This CDR3 spans 16 amino acids. Per germline, CDR1 NSQYPW and CDR2 LRSPGD (reference sequence). The covered CDR3 bases are TGCACCTGCAGTCCCCGGACTGGGGAGGGTGCAGAA. Protein product: CTCSPRTGEGAE. The complete CDR3 sequence is CTCSPRTGEGAETLYF.

Turning to this clone: TCRdb's protein does not match the DNA translation at residue 12; the protein provided is translated from the DNA. Gene names and germline refer to mouse. The sequenced fragment ends 3 residues before the CDR3 boundary, so the rest is inferred from the germline J gene. The chain has TRBV1 and TRBJ1-3, with 8 positions matching TRBD1. The CDR3 sequence is 15 residues long. Trimming cost V 6 bases and J 0 bases; bases outside gene matches: 4. In germline, CDR1 is NSQYPW, CDR2 LRSPGD (reference sequence). The CDR3 sequence is CTCSPRGHSGNTLYF. CDR3 DNA (partial): TGCACCTGCAGCCCCAGGGGGCATTCTGGAAATACG.

This clone was counted only a few times. Gene and germline names: mouse. CDR3 DNA (partial): TGTGCCAGCAACAGGGGGTCAGAA. The encoded protein is CASNRGSE. Given in full, the CDR3 is CASNRGSETLYF. The V gene is TRBV13-3, the J gene TRBJ2-3; 8 bases agree with TRBD1. From the germline J gene comes the end of the CDR3, since the read stops 4 residues before it. This CDR3 spans 12 amino acids. The V segment lost 6 bases and the J segment 4 bases; nucleotides outside the gene matches: 1. Germline CDR1 NNHDY, CDR2 SYVADS.

This clone has more than one count but fewer than ten. Mouse names are used for the genes. The read comes to an end 4 residues before the CDR3 does, leaving the germline J gene to fill in the end. The chain is built from TRBV1 and TRBJ2-1; D is possibly TRBD2 (6 bases). This CDR3 is built from 16 residues. V dropped 0 bases and J dropped 4 bases, with 13 bases sitting between them. Germline V gene lookup returns CDR1 NSQYPW and CDR2 LRSPGD (reference sequence). The CDR3 is CTCSADPGLRYAEQFF. The sequenced CDR3 bases are TGCACCTGCAGTGCAGATCCCGGACTGAGATATGCT.

As for this clone: Mouse germline and gene names are used. The read falls 4 residues short of the CDR3 end, and the missing part is taken from the germline J gene. The V gene is TRBV1, the J gene TRBJ1-1; tentatively, D is TRBD1 (6 bases). The germline CDR1 and CDR2 sequences are NSQYPW and LRSPGD (reference sequence). V gave up 4 bases and J gave up 3 bases, with 15 bases separating them. There are 15 residues in the CDR3. CDR3 sequence reads: CTCSGHRAGDTEVFF. CDR3 DNA, as far as it was read: TGCACCTGCAGTGGACACAGGGCAGGAGACACA. Full variable domain (remainder filled in from reference TRBV1 and TRBJ1-1): VTLLEQNPRWRLVPRGQAVNLRCILKNSQYPWMSWYQQDLQKQLQWLFTLRSPGDKEVKSLPGADYLATRVTDTELRLQVANMSQGRTLYCTCSGHRAGDTEVFFGKGTRLTVV.

This clone was recorded a few times. Gene names are the mouse ones. Read coverage stops 4 residues before the CDR3 terminus; the germline J gene supplies the remainder. The V and J genes are TRBV17 and TRBJ2-1, with TRBD2 identical over 11 bases. This CDR3 region has 16 residues. The germline V gene has CDR1 MNHDT and CDR2 YYDKIL. The junction had 4 bases not matched to a gene; V was cut back by 6 bases and J by 0 bases. The CDR3 spells CASSRLGGDNYAEQFF. The CDR3 DNA, read in part, is TGTGCTAGCAGCCGACTGGGGGGGGATAACTATGCT.

This clone turned up a few times. Gene names denote mouse genes. The sequenced fragment ends 4 residues before the CDR3 boundary, so the rest is inferred from the germline J gene. The rearrangement joins TRBV13-3 to TRBJ2-7, with D unclear. Trimming removed 6 bases at V and 3 bases at J, with 7 bases between. The CDR3 consists of 11 residues. Germline V gene data show CDR1 as NNHDY and CDR2 as SYVADS. Here the CDR3 reads CASTRNYEQYF. The CDR3 bases that were read are TGTGCCAGCACCAGAAACTAT.

Concerning this clone itself: Mouse gene names apply. The CDR3 extends 4 residues past the end of the read, so its final part is completed from the germline J gene. This sequence joins TRBV1 and TRBJ2-1; tentative D call: TRBD1 (5 bases). The V end was cut by 3 bases, the J end by 4 bases, with 16 bases between. The CDR3 covers 16 residues. CDR1 is NSQYPW, CDR2 LRSPGD, per germline (reference sequence). The CDR3 DNA, read in part, is TGCACCTGCAGTGCTCTTACCAGGGTAGGGTATGCT. Translated, it gives CTCSALTRVGYA. The whole CDR3 protein reads CTCSALTRVGYAEQFF.

This clone was counted a few times. All gene names here are mouse names. The read terminates 4 residues ahead of where the CDR3 ends, so the germline J gene completes it. This chain uses TRBV19 with TRBJ2-4; 11 bases are a match to TRBD2. Germline-derived CDR1 and CDR2 are FNHDT and SITEND (reference sequence). This CDR3 has 17 residues. Germline trimming cut 5 bases from V and 0 bases from J; bases unmatched to any gene: 8. CDR3 bases read: TGTGCCAGCAGCGGACTGGGGGGCCGGACTAGTCAAAAC. It translates to CASSGLGGRTSQN. The entire CDR3 sequence reads CASSGLGGRTSQNTLYF.

With respect to this clone: Mouse names are used for the genes. The read ends 4 residues shy of where the CDR3 ends; the end is completed using the germline J gene. The chain is built from TRBV13-3 and TRBJ2-7; TRBD2 matches at 9 bases. Germline CDR1 NNHDY, CDR2 SYVADS. The CDR3 contains 14 residues. The part of the CDR3 DNA that was read is TGTGCCAGCAGTGATGCTCTGGGGGGGAAT. It yields the protein CASSDALGGN. The full CDR3 reads CASSDALGGNEQYF.